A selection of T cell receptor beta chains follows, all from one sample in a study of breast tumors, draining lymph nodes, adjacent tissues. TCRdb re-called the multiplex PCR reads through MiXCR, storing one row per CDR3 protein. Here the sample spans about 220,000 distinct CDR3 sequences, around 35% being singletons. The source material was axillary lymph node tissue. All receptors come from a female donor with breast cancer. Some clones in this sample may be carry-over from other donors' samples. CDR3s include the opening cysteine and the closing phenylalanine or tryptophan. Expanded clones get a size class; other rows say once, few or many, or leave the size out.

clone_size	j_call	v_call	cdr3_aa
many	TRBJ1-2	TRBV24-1	CATSSGAVYGYTF
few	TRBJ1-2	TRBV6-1	CASSVHGTRGGYTF
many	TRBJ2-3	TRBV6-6	CASSYKGLAGSTDTQYF
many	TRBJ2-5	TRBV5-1	CASRRARGGQETQYF
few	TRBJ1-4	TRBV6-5	CASSYLPLGRSNEKLFF
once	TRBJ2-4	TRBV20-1	CSARDLHRTKNIQYF
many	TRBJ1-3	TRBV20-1	CSARVVGSGNTIYF
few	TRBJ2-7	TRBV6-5	CASSSDSSYEQYF
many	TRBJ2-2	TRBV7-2	CASSLVNRRELFF
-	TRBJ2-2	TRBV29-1	CSVLAEANTGELFF
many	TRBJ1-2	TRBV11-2	CASSPMGVTVASGYTF
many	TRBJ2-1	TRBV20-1	CSAPGVVYNEQFF
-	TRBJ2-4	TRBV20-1	CSAGTSGRADIQYF
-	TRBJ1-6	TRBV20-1	CSAYRDRSYNSPLHF
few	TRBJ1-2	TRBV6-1	CASSAPGTIYGYTF
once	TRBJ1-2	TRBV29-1	CSAAVGGGYTF
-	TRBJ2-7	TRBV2	CASSEASGGARTGEQYF
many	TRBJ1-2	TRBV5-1	CASRADRGWYGYTF
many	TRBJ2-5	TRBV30	CAWSMGVKRYF
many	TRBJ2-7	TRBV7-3	CASSPSGGGPLEQYF
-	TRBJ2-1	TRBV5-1	CASSLGERRSYNEQFF
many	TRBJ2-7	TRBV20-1	CSALEGTSYEQYF
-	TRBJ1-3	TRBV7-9	CASSRDTIYF
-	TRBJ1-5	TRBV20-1	CSARASGQQPQHF
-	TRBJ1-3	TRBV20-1	CSGLRGQGSGNTIYF
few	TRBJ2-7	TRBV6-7	CASSHEFLRPGEQYF
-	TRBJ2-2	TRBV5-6	CASSSTGTSGTGELFF
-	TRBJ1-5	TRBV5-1	CASSQDGGNRPQHF
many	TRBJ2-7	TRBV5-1	CASRTVGGGHEQYF
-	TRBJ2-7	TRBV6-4	CASSPTSGTASSYEQYF
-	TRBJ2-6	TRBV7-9	CASSSTESKIAGANVLTF
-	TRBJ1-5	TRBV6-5	CASRGATPQHF
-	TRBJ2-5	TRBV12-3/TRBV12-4	CASSPREGRETQYF
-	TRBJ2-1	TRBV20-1	CSARGTRRGTGQFF
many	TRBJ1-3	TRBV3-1	CASSQEGNTIYF
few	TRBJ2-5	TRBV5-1	CASSLAARAQETQYF
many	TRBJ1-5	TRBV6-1	CASRTTGGENQPQHF
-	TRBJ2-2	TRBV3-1	CASSQERRTGNHGELVF
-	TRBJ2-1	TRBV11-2	CASSSSPGTPSYDEQFF
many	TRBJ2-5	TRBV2	CASSEARRGVGRAGQETQYF
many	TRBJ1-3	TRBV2	CASSEQGLSGNTIYF
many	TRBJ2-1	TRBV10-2	CASSELNEQFF
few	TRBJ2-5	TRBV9	CASSPQGARGTQSF
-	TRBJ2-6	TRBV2	CASRITGANVLTF
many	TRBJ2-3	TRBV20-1	CSARSGADTQYF
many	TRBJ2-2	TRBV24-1	CATSDTGQGNTGELFF
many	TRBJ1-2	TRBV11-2	CASSSRENYGYTF
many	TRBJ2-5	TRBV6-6	CASSHLETQYF
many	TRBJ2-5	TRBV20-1	CSAPGAVGETQYF
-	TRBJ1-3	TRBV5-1	CASSHASGSGNTIYF
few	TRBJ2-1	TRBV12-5	CASGLRVTGGLYNEQFF
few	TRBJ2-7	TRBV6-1	CASTGGGQGRAYEQYF
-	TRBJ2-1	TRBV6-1	CASSDPDVGGVLDDEQFF
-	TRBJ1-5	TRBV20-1	CSAFGDGAYEHF
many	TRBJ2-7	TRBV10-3	CAISEPQGSYEQYF
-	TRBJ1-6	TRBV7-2	CASNHGGGGASDSPLHF
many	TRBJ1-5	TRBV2	CASSGTGELLAQHF
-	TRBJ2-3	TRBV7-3	CASSFSGGPSTDTQYF